This TCR beta chain was sequenced during a study of a mutant IDH1 vaccine in newly diagnosed glioma. Produced via immunoSEQ multiplex PCR; TCRdb's table is partial and in-frame only. The sample consists of about 34,000 clones, 60% to 85% of them appearing once. The sample's time point: baseline, week 1 (first vaccination visit). Sample treatment: pre-vaccination baseline after standard-of-care therapy. In every donor, the tumor was a new WHO grade 3 or 4 IDH1-mutant, ATRX-lost astrocytoma. The CDR3 consists of 14 residues. Germline V lookup: CDR1 MDHEN, CDR2 SYDVKM. Unmatched junction bases numbered 4, after V lost 5 bases and J lost 6 bases.

This sequence originates from a man aged 50-60 years with glioma. Some clones in this sample may be carry-over from other donors' samples. The sample here was peripheral blood mononuclear cells (PBMCs), taken from a glioma patient treated with radiotherapy, temozolomide or both. The J gene is TRBJ2-7, the V gene TRBV28, with 13 bases identical to TRBD2. Here the CDR3 reads CASSRRLAGGEQYF. The DNA of the CDR3 is TGTGCCAGCAGTCGCCGACTAGCGGGAGGCGAGCAGTACTTC.